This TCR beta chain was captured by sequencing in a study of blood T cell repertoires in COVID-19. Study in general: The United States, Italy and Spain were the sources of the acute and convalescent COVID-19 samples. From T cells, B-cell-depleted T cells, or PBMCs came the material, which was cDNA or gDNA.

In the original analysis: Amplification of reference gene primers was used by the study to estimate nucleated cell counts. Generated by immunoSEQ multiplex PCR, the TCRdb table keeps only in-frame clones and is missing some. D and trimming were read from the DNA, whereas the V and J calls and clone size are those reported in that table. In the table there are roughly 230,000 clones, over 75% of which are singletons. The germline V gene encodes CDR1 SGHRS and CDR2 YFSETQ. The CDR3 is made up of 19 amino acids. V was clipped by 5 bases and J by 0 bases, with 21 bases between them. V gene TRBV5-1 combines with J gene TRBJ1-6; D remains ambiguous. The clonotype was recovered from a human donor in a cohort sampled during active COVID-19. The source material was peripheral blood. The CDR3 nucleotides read TGCGCCAGCAGTTTTACCGCCACAGTTCCAAACTCCTATAATTCACCCCTCCACTTT. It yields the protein CASSFTATVPNSYNSPLHF.